This note documents a single T cell receptor beta chain sequence. Antigen specificity is unknown. TCRdb recomputed calls from the reads with MiXCR, one row per CDR3 protein. The table lists fewer than 950,000 distinct CDR3 sequences, less than 35% of them singletons. This sample was taken from a study of T cell repertoires in cytomegalovirus infection. V was cut by 4 bases and J by 6 bases, with 15 bases left in between. The germline CDR1 and CDR2 sequences are LNHDA and SQIVND (reference sequence). This CDR3 region has 15 residues. The chain couples TRBV19 to TRBJ2-2; D ambiguous. The TCR sequence derives from a human donor in good health (CMV status not recorded). Some clones in this sample may be carry-over from other donors' samples. This specimen consisted of cultured CD8+ T cells from PBMCs, obtained from culture after CMV antigen stimulation. CDR3 sequence (DNA): TGTGCCAGTAGTAAGAGGACGGAGTACCCCGGGGAGCTGTTTTTT. Protein: CASSKRTEYPGELFF.